This T cell receptor (beta chain) was profiled in a study of radiation and T cells in renal cell carcinoma. The repertoire was sequenced with immunoSEQ multiplex PCR; TCRdb's copy has only in-frame clones and lacks some. Found here are 23,000 or so clones, roughly 50% of them singletons; the top ten hold 20% to 25%. This CDR3 spans 12 amino acids. Per the germline V gene, CDR1 is MGHDK and CDR2 is SYGVNS. V lost 7 bases and J 6 bases, leaving 12 bases between the germline ends. Study-wide results and caveats: Top 100 clonotypes averaged about 50% in irradiated versus approximately 45% in nephrectomy-only tumors.

Treatment denoted: treatment-naive control, cytoreductive nephrectomy. This clone was seen just once. What it binds is unknown. The sequence was collected from a man between 40 and 49 years old with renal cell carcinoma. The chain links TRBV25-1 to TRBJ1-2; D possibly corresponds to TRBD1 (5 bases). Sequencing used tumor tissue, obtained from a patient whose treatment was nephrectomy without radiotherapy. The CDR3 region has the DNA TGTGCCAGCAACTCGGGGCAGGATGGCTACACCTTC. It specifies CASNSGQDGYTF.